Each of the 30 T cell receptor beta chains below was sequenced from the same sample in a study of early T cells in non-severe SARS-CoV-2 infection. TCRdb reprocessed the 5' RACE reads with MiXCR, giving one entry per CDR3 protein. The sample yields approximately 39,000 distinct CDR3 sequences, over 3.5% seen once. Input material: whole blood. These receptor sequences come from an adult who was a healthcare worker with PCR-confirmed SARS-CoV-2 infection or an uninfected control (not recorded which).

This clonotype has just a few counts. The chain is built from TRBV5-4 and TRBJ1-2; D gene unclear. The V end was cut by 0 bases, the J end by 2 bases, with 5 bases between. Per the germline V gene, CDR1 is SGHNT and CDR2 is YYREEE (reference sequence). The CDR3 has 13 residues. The CDR3 is CASSLDGNYGYTF. The CDR3 DNA reads as TGTGCCAGCAGCTTGGACGGAAACTATGGCTACACCTTC.

In this sample, this clonotype turned up many times. The J gene is TRBJ1-1, the V gene TRBV30; a weak D match, TRBD1 (5 bases). The CDR3 is made up of 13 amino acids. Trimming took 0 bases from V and 3 from J, leaving 8 bases between them. Germline CDR1 GTSNPN, CDR2 SVGIG (reference sequence). The DNA for the CDR3 is TGTGCCTGGAGTGTTGGGGGAGACACTGAAGCTTTCTTT. Residues: CAWSVGGDTEAFF.

This clonotype was seen at least ten times. The chain recombines TRBV7-2 with TRBJ2-5, with 7 positions matching TRBD1. Germline V gene data show CDR1 as SGHTA and CDR2 as FQGNSA. The CDR3 totals 14 residues. V gave up 6 bases and J gave up 4 bases; unmatched junction bases: 8. The CDR3: CASRRAGGRETQYF. CDR3 DNA: TGTGCCAGCAGGCGAGCAGGGGGTAGAGAGACCCAGTACTTC.

This clonotype turned up a few times. J is TRBJ1-1 and V is TRBV30; D call uncertain. The CDR3 runs to 14 residues. CDR1 is GTSNPN, CDR2 SVGIG, per germline (reference sequence). The V and J ends lost 0 bases and 0 bases respectively, with 8 bases between them. The CDR3 nucleotides read TGTGCCTGGAGTGTACGGCCGCTGAACACTGAAGCTTTCTTT. This codes for CAWSVRPLNTEAFF.

This clonotype was detected many times. CDR3 sequence: CASSLARGETQYF. The CDR3 DNA reads as TGTGCCAGCTCCCTTGCCAGGGGAGAGACCCAGTACTTC. The rearrangement links TRBV2 to TRBJ2-5, with D possibly matching TRBD1 (6 bases). V was cut by 8 bases and J by 4 bases, with 14 bases left in between. Germline lookup yields CDR1 SNHLY and CDR2 FYNNEI. This CDR3 is built from 13 residues.

This clonotype was detected ten times or more. The chain has TRBV12-3 or TRBV12-4 and TRBJ1-2, with unresolved D. V was pared by 6 bases and J by 8 bases, with 10 bases between. The CDR3 length is 11 residues. The CDR3 loop is CASSLSGGYTF. The CDR3 nucleotides read TGTGCCAGCAGCCTATCGGGCGGCTACACCTTC.

This clonotype has ten or more counts. The rearrangement uses TRBV18 and TRBJ1-6, with a weak D call TRBD1 (6 bases). The germline V gene encodes CDR1 KGHSH and CDR2 LQKENI. V was cut by 6 bases and J by 8 bases, with 20 bases left in between. The CDR3 contains 16 residues. The CDR3 coding sequence is TGTGCCAGCTCTCCTACAGGGCCCAACGGAGATTCACCCCTCCACTTT. Protein: CASSPTGPNGDSPLHF. The variable domain in full, completed from reference TRBV18 and TRBJ1-6, reads NAGVMQNPRHLVRRRGQEARLRCSPMKGHSHVYWYRQLPEEGLKFMVYLQKENIIDESGMPKERFSAEFPKEGPSILRIQQVVRGDSAAYFCASSPTGPNGDSPLHFGNGTRLTVT.

This clonotype was recorded at least ten times. J is TRBJ1-5 and V is TRBV4-2; unclear D gene. Germline values: CDR1 LGHNA, CDR2 YNFKEQ. V lost 3 bases, J lost 1 base, and 4 bases lay in between. CDR3 size: 13 residues. The CDR3 coding sequence is TGTGCCAGCAGCCAGGACAGCAATCAGCCCCAGCATTTT. It specifies CASSQDSNQPQHF.

This clonotype was recorded at least ten times. The V and J genes are TRBV4-1 and TRBJ1-4; 7 nucleotides align to TRBD1. The CDR3 is 14 amino acids. The germline CDR1 and CDR2 sequences are MGHRA and YSYEKL. J gave up 6 bases and V 9 bases, and 10 bases lay outside the gene matches. CDR3 in amino acids: CASQLGTVDEKLFF. CDR3 DNA: TGCGCCAGTCAGCTCGGGACAGTCGATGAAAAACTGTTTTTT.

This clonotype was observed at least ten times. The chain is built from TRBV5-1 and TRBJ2-1; D unclear. V lost 5 bases to trimming and J lost 0 bases, with 6 bases between them. The length of the CDR3 is 13 residues. Germline loops: CDR1 SGHRS, CDR2 YFSETQ. CDR3 residues: CASRWDSYNEQFF. For the CDR3, the DNA is TGCGCCAGCAGATGGGACTCCTACAATGAGCAGTTCTTC.

By share, this clonotype ranks as medium-sized. The chain employs TRBV7-6 and TRBJ1-3; no reliable D call. V was cut by 6 bases and J by 4 bases, with 13 bases left in between. The CDR3 is made up of 14 amino acids. In germline, CDR1 is SGHVS, CDR2 FNYEAQ. The CDR3 DNA sequence: TGTGCCAGCAGTGCGCCCGCGGCAGGAAACACCATATATTTT. Translating gives CASSAPAAGNTIYF.

This clonotype was detected ten times or more. The chain carries TRBV28 and TRBJ1-6; D is perhaps TRBD1 (5 bases). Deletions cut 7 bases from V and 8 bases from J, with 18 bases between. This CDR3 comprises 15 residues. Germline V gene sequence: CDR1 MDHEN, CDR2 SYDVKM. The CDR3 DNA reads TGTGCCAGCACCAGGGCCACTTGGGGCCATTCACCCCTCCACTTT. Its protein is CASTRATWGHSPLHF. Filled out from reference TRBV28 and TRBJ1-6, the complete variable domain reads DVKVTQSSRYLVKRTGEKVFLECVQDMDHENMFWYRQDPGLGLRLIYFSYDVKMKEKGDIPEGYSVSREKKERFSLILESASTNQTSMYLCASTRATWGHSPLHFGNGTRLTVT.

This clonotype was observed many times. V usage is TRBV7-8 and J usage is TRBJ1-2, with D perhaps matching TRBD1 (5 bases). The CDR3 contains 15 residues. Trimming stripped 5 bases from V and 8 bases from J, with 21 bases between. CDR1 SGHVS and CDR2 FQNEAQ come from the germline V gene. The CDR3 loop is CASSRSGTGVGGYTF. CDR3 sequence (DNA): TGTGCCAGCAGCCGCTCCGGCACGGGGGTAGGAGGCTACACCTTC. Full variable domain (missing parts from reference TRBV7-8 and TRBJ1-2): GAGVSQSPRYKVAKRGQDVALRCDPISGHVSLFWYQQALGQGPEFLTYFQNEAQLDKSGLPSDRFFAERPEGSVSTLKIQRTQQEDSAVYLCASSRSGTGVGGYTFGSGTRLTVV.

This clonotype was counted many times. The chain joins TRBV27 to TRBJ2-6, with 8 nucleotides matching TRBD1. The CDR3 is 17 residues long. The trim removed 6 bases at V and 0 bases at J, leaving 7 bases unmatched. Germline-derived CDR1 and CDR2 are MNHEY and SMNVEV (reference sequence). CDR3 region: CASRTGTGVSGANVLTF. DNA for the CDR3: TGTGCCAGCAGGACAGGGACAGGCGTCTCTGGGGCCAACGTCCTGACTTTC.

This clonotype was found many times. The J gene is TRBJ2-7, the V gene TRBV29-1; D possibly corresponds to TRBD2 (6 bases). V was trimmed by 7 bases and J by 10 bases, leaving 23 bases between them. This CDR3 has 13 amino acids. Germline CDR1 SQVTM, CDR2 ANQGSEA. CDR3 amino acids: CSAAPSDDGGQYF. CDR3 sequence (DNA): TGCAGCGCGGCCCCCTCGGACGACGGGGGACAGTACTTC.

This clonotype occurred many times. The CDR3 coding sequence is TGTGCCATCAGTGAGAAGGACAGGGGGCATTACGAGCAGTACTTC. It specifies CAISEKDRGHYEQYF. The chain couples TRBV10-3 to TRBJ2-7; 11 bases agree with TRBD1. The V gene's germline CDR1 is ENHRY and CDR2 SYGVKD. The CDR3 spans 15 residues. With V trimmed by 2 bases and J by 4 bases, 4 bases remained unmatched.

This clonotype was observed many times. The chain combines TRBV20-1 with TRBJ1-2, with D unclear. Trimming left V 4 bases short and J 3 bases short, with 9 bases between. Germline lookup yields CDR1 DFQATT and CDR2 SNEGSKA (reference sequence). The CDR3 has 12 amino acids. The CDR3 nucleotides read TGCAGTGCTACCTTGACCGACTATGGCTACACCTTC. It yields the protein CSATLTDYGYTF.

This clonotype has ten or more counts. This chain joins TRBV27 and TRBJ2-1, with 8 bases lining up with TRBD1. The V segment lost 3 bases and the J segment 8 bases; nucleotides outside the gene matches: 3. CDR1 is MNHEY, CDR2 SMNVEV, per germline (reference sequence). The CDR3 contains 13 residues. This CDR3 is CASSFRGRDEQFF. The CDR3 region has the DNA TGTGCCAGCAGTTTCAGGGGGCGCGATGAGCAGTTCTTC.

This clonotype showed up many times. This chain uses TRBV30 with TRBJ1-3; the D is unclear. The CDR3 contains 13 residues. CDR1 is GTSNPN and CDR2 is SVGIG in the germline V gene (reference sequence). Trimming cost V 0 bases and J 2 bases, with 5 bases left between them. CDR3 coding DNA: TGTGCCTGGAGTGTTAAGGCTGGAAACACCATATATTTT. As protein: CAWSVKAGNTIYF.

This clonotype was seen repeatedly, ten times or more. The gene calls are TRBV12-3 or TRBV12-4 and TRBJ2-3, with 12 bases identical to TRBD2. The CDR3 has 16 residues. V was pared by 5 bases and J by 5 bases, with 8 bases of the junction left unmatched. This CDR3 is CASSPLAGGLKDTQYF. The DNA of the CDR3 is TGTGCCAGCAGTCCTCTAGCGGGGGGGCTTAAAGATACGCAGTATTTT.

The CDR3 sequence: CSVVGLGHSDEQYF. The CDR3 region has the DNA TGCAGCGTTGTCGGTTTGGGACACTCGGACGAGCAGTACTTC. The gene calls are TRBV29-1 and TRBJ2-7; perhaps TRBD1 as D (6 bases). CDR3 length: 14 amino acids. Germline V gives CDR1 SQVTM, CDR2 ANQGSEA. Trimming shortened V by 4 bases and J by 5 bases, and 18 bases separated the two germline ends.

This clonotype was seen at least ten times. The chain combines TRBV19 with TRBJ1-6; D remains unclear. CDR3 size: 15 residues. Trimming stripped 6 bases from V and 7 bases from J, with 16 bases between. Germline CDR1 reads LNHDA; CDR2 reads SQIVND (reference sequence). CDR3 DNA: TGTGCCAGTAGCGTATCGTGGACCCAAAATTCACCCCTCCACTTT. As protein: CASSVSWTQNSPLHF.

This clonotype was recorded at least ten times. This rearrangement joins TRBV3-1 to TRBJ2-1; 12 positions agree with TRBD2. The CDR3 contains 13 residues. Germline loops: CDR1 LGHDT, CDR2 YNNKEL (reference sequence). V lost 4 bases and J lost 12; bases outside the gene matches: 4. In nucleotides, the CDR3 is TGTGCCAGCAGCCCCCTAGCGGGGGGGGGGCAGTTCTTC. It codes for CASSPLAGGGQFF.

This clonotype has at least ten counts. This chain links TRBV20-1 with TRBJ2-7, with 8 bases fitting TRBD1. Germline V gene data show CDR1 as DFQATT and CDR2 as SNEGSKA (reference sequence). Trimming took 3 bases from V and 2 from J; bases not matched to a gene: 12. The CDR3 extends over 16 amino acids. The CDR3 region has the DNA TGCAGTGCTAGCGCTTTGGTCCGGACAGGGCCCTACGAGCAGTACTTC. It translates to CSASALVRTGPYEQYF.

The rearrangement joins TRBV5-1 to TRBJ1-5; 12 bases map to TRBD1. CDR1 is SGHRS and CDR2 is YFSETQ in the germline V gene. The CDR3 is made up of 15 amino acids. Losses at the gene ends were 4 bases for V and 7 bases for J; bases not matched to a gene: 6. CDR3 bases: TGCGCCAGCAGCCCGGGACAGGGGGCTTTACAGCCCCAGCATTTT. Protein sequence: CASSPGQGALQPQHF.

The chain combines TRBV5-6 with TRBJ2-3; 8 bases agree with TRBD2. The junction had 2 bases not matched to a gene; V was cut back by 2 bases and J by 3 bases. The CDR3 is 14 residues long. Germline V gene lookup returns CDR1 SGHDT and CDR2 YYEEEE. This CDR3 reads CASSFGGATDTQYF. Here the CDR3 DNA reads TGTGCCAGCAGCTTCGGGGGGGCGACAGATACGCAGTATTTT.

This clonotype was seen ten or more times. The CDR3 loop reads CASIPGPAGAQETQYF. In DNA, the CDR3 is TGCGCCAGCATCCCGGGCCCAGCGGGGGCCCAAGAGACCCAGTACTTC. The rearrangement links TRBV5-1 to TRBJ2-5; 8 nucleotides line up with TRBD2. This CDR3 spans 16 amino acids. Germline trimming cut 6 bases from V and 1 base from J; bases unmatched to any gene: 11. Germline assignment: CDR1 SGHRS and CDR2 YFSETQ.

At least ten counts were recorded for this clonotype. The V and J genes are TRBV7-6 and TRBJ1-6; TRBD1 might be the D (6 bases). This CDR3 has 15 residues. The V end was cut by 5 bases, the J end by 5 bases, with 13 bases between. Germline-derived CDR1 and CDR2 are SGHVS and FNYEAQ. The CDR3 DNA reads as TGTGCCAGCAGCCCAGAGGGGGGAAATAATTCACCCCTCCACTTT. Residues: CASSPEGGNNSPLHF.

This clonotype occurred many times. The genes are TRBV30 and TRBJ1-1; possible D gene TRBD1, 6 bases. The CDR3 has 14 residues. Trimming stripped 2 bases from V and 5 bases from J, with 15 bases between. Germline V gene sequence: CDR1 GTSNPN, CDR2 SVGIG (reference sequence). This CDR3 reads CAWSIWGAGTEAFF. CDR3 bases: TGTGCCTGGAGTATATGGGGGGCGGGGACTGAAGCTTTCTTT.

This clonotype has at least ten counts. The chain carries TRBV20-1 and TRBJ1-1, with D uncertain. This CDR3 is built from 11 residues. Trimming left V 6 bases short and J 1 base short, with 6 bases between. Germline V lookup: CDR1 DFQATT, CDR2 SNEGSKA (reference sequence). DNA for the CDR3: TGCAGTGCGGCCTGGAACACTGAAGCTTTCTTT. As protein: CSAAWNTEAFF.